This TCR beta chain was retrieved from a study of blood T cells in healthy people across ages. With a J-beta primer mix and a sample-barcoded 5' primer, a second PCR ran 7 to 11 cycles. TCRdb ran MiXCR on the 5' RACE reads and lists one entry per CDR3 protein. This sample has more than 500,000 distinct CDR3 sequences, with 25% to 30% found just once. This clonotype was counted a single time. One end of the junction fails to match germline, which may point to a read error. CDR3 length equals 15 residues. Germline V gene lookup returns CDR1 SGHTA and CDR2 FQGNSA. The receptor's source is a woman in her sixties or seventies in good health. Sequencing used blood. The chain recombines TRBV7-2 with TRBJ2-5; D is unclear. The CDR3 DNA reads TGTGCCAGCAGTACAGACCGAGCTATGCTGGAGACTCAGTACTTC. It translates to CASSTDRAMLETQYF.